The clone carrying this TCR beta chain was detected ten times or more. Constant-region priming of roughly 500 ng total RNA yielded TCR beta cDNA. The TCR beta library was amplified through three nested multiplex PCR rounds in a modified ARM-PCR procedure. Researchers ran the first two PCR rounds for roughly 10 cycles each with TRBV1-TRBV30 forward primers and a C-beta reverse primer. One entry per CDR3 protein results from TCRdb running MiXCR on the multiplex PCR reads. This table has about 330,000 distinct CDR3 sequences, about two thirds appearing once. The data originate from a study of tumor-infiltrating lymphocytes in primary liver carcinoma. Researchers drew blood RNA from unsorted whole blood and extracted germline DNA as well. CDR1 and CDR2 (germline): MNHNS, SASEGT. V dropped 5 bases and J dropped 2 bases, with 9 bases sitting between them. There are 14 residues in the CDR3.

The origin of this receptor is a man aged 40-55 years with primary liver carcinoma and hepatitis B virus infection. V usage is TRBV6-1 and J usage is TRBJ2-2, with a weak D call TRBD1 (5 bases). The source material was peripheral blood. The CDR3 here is CASSTDTNTGELFF. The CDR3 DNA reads TGTGCCAGCAGTACGGACACCAACACCGGGGAGCTGTTTTTT.